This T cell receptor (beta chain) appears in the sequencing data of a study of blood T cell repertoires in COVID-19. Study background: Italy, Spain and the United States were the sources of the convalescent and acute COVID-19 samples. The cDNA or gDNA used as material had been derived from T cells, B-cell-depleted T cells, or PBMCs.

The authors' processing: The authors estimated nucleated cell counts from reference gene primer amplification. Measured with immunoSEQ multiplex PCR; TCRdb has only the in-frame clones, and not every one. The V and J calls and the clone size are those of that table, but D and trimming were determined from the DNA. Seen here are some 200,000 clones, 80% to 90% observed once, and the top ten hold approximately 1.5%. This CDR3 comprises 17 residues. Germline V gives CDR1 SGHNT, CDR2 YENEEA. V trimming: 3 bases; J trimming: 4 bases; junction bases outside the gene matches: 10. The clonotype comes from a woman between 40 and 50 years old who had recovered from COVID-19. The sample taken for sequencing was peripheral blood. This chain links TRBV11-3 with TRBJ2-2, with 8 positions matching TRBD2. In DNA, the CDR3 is TGTGCCAGCAGCTTCGAGGCTAGCGGGCGGGTCACCGGGGAGCTGTTTTTT. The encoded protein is CASSFEASGRVTGELFF.